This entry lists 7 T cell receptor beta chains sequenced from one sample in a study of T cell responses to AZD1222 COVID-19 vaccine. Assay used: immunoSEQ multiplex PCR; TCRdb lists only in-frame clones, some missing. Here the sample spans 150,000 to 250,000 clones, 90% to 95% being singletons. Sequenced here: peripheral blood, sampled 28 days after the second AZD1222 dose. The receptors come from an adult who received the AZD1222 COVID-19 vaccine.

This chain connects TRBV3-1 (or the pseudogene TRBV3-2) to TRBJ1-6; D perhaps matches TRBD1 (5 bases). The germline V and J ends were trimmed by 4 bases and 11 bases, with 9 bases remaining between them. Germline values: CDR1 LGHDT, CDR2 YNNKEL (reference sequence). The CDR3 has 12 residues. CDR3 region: CASSPRGTPLHF. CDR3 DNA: TGTGCCAGCAGCCCCCGGGGGACACCCCTCCACTTT.

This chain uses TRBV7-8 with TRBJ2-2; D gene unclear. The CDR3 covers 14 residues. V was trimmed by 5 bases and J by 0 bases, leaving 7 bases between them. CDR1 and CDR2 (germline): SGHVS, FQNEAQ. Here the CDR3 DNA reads TGTGCCAGCAGCCCGGGCCCGAACACCGGGGAGCTGTTTTTT. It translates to CASSPGPNTGELFF.

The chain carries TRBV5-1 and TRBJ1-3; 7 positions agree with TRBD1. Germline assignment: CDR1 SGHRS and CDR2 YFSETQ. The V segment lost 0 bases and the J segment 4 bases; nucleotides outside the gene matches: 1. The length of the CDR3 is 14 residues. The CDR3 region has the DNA TGCGCCAGCAGCTTGGACAGGGGAGGAAACACCATATATTTT. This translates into CASSLDRGGNTIYF.

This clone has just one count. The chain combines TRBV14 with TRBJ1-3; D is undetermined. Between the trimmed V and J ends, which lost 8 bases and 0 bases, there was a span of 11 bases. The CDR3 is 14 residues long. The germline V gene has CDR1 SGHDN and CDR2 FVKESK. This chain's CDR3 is CASFGGSSGNTIYF. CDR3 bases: TGTGCCAGCTTCGGCGGATCCTCTGGAAACACCATATATTTT.

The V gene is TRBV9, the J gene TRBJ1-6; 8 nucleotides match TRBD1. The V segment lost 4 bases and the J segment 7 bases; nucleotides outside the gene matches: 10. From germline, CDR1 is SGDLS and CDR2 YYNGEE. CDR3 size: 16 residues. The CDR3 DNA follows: TGTGCCAGCAGCCCAGGACAGGGTTCGGGGAATTCACCCCTCCACTTT. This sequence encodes CASSPGQGSGNSPLHF.

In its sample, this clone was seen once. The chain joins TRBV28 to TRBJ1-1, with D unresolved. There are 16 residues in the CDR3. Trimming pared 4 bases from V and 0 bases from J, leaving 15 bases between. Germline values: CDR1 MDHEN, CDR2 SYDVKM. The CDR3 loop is CASSSPVLSLNTEAFF. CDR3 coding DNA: TGTGCCAGCAGTTCCCCAGTCTTGTCCCTGAACACTGAAGCTTTCTTT. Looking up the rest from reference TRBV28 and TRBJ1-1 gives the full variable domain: DVKVTQSSRYLVKRTGEKVFLECVQDMDHENMFWYRQDPGLGLRLIYFSYDVKMKEKGDIPEGYSVSREKKERFSLILESASTNQTSMYLCASSSPVLSLNTEAFFGQGTRLTVV.

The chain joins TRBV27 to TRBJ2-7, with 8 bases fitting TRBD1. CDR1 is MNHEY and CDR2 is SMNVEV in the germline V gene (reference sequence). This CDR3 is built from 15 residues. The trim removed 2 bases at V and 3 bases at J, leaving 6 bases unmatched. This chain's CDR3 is CASSLRQGRSYEQYF. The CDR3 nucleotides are TGTGCCAGCAGTTTACGACAGGGGAGAAGCTACGAGCAGTACTTC.